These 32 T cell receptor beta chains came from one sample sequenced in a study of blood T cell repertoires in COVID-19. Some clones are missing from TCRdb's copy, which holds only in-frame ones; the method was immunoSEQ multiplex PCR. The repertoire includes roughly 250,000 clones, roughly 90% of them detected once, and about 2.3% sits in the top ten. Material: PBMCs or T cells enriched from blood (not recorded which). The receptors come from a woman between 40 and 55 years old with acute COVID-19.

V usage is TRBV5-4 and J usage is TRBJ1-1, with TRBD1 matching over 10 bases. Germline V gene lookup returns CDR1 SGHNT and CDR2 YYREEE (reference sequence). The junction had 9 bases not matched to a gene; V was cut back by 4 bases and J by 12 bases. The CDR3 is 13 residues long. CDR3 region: CASSNGGDRGTFF. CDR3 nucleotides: TGTGCCAGCAGCAACGGGGGGGACAGGGGAACTTTCTTT.

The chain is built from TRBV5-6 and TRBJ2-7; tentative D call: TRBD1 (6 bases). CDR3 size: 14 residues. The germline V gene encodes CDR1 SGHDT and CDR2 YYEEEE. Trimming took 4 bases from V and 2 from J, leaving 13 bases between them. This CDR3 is CASSREGVPYEQYF. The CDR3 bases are TGTGCCAGCAGCCGAGAGGGGGTGCCCTACGAGCAGTACTTC.

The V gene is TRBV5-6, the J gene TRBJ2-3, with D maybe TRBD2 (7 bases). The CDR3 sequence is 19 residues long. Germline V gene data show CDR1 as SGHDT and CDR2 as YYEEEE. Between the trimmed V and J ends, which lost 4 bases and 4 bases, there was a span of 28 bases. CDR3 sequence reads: CASSTPRGASGVLADTQYF. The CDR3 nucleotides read TGTGCCAGCAGCACCCCGAGGGGGGCTAGCGGTGTTTTGGCAGATACGCAGTATTTT.

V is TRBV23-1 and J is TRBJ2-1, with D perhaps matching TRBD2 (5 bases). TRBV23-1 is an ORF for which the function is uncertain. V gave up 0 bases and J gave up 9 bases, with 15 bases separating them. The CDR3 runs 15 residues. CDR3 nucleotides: TGCGCCAGCAGTCAATCTCGACTAATACTGGGTGAGCAGTTCTTC. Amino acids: CASSQSRLILGEQFF.

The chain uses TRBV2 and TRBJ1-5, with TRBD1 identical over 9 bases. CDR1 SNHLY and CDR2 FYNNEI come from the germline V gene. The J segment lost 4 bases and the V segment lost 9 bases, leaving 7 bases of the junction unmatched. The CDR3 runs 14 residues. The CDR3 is CASGRGQGNQPQHF. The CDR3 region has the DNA TGTGCCAGTGGGAGGGGACAGGGTAATCAGCCCCAGCATTTT.

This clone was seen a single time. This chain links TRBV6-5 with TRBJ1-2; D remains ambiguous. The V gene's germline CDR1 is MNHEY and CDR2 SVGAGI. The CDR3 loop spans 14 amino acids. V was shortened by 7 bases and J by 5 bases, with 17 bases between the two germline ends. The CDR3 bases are TGTGCCAGCAAGACGGACGGGAGTAGTTATGGCTACACCTTC. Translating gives CASKTDGSSYGYTF.

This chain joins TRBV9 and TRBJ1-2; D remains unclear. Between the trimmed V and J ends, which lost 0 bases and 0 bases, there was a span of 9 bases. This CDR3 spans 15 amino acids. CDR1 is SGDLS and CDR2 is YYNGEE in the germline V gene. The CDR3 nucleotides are TGTGCCAGCAGCGTAGAGGCGGTCTCTAACTATGGCTACACCTTC. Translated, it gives CASSVEAVSNYGYTF. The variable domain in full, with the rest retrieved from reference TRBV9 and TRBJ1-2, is DSGVTQTPKHLITATGQRVTLRCSPRSGDLSVYWYQQSLDQGLQFLIQYYNGEERAKGNILERFSAQQFPDLHSELNLSSLELGDSALYFCASSVEAVSNYGYTFGSGTRLTVV.

The CDR3 protein is CASSQEIGATEAFF. The CDR3 DNA sequence: TGTGCCAGCAGCCAAGAGATAGGGGCCACTGAAGCTTTCTTT. The J gene is TRBJ1-1, the V gene TRBV4-2, with D tentatively TRBD1 (5 bases). The CDR3 has 14 amino acids. The V gene's germline CDR1 is LGHNA and CDR2 YNFKEQ. Trimming removed 0 bases from V and 4 bases from J, with 9 bases in between.

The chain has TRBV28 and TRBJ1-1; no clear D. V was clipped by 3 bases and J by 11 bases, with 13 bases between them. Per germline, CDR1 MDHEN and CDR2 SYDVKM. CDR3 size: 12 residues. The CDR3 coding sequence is TGTGCCAGCAGTTTTTGGGGAGGCGACGCTTTCTTT. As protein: CASSFWGGDAFF.

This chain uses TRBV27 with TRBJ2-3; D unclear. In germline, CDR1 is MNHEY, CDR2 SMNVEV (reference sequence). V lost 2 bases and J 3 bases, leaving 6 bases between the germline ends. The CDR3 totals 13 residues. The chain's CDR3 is CASSLIGTDTQYF. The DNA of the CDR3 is TGTGCCAGCAGTTTAATCGGGACAGATACGCAGTATTTT.

The CDR3 region is CASSEAVGGGNQPQHF. The CDR3 DNA reads as TGTGCCAGCAGTGAAGCTGTAGGGGGCGGCAATCAGCCCCAGCATTTT. This chain joins TRBV2 and TRBJ1-5; 7 nucleotides agree with TRBD1. Trimming took 0 bases from V and 2 from J; bases not matched to a gene: 4. The CDR3 contains 16 residues. The germline V gene has CDR1 SNHLY and CDR2 FYNNEI.

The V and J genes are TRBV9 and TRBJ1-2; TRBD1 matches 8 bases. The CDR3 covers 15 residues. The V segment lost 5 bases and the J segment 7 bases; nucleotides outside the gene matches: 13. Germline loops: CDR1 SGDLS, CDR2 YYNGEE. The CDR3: CASSRGVPGQGGYTF. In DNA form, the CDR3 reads TGTGCCAGCAGTAGGGGGGTTCCCGGACAGGGTGGCTACACCTTC.

The CDR3: CASRIPGAGELFF. The CDR3, as DNA: TGTGCCAGCCGGATACCAGGTGCGGGGGAGCTGTTTTTT. This sequence joins TRBV12-3 or TRBV12-4 and TRBJ2-2; D ambiguous. CDR3 length equals 13 residues. V lost 8 bases, J lost 8 bases, and 15 bases lay in between.

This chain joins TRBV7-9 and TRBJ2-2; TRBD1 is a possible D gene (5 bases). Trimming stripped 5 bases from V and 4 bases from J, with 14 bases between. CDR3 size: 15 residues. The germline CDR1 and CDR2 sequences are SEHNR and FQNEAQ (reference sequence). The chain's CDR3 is CASSQEGDGTGELFF. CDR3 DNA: TGTGCCAGCAGCCAAGAAGGGGATGGCACCGGGGAGCTGTTTTTT.

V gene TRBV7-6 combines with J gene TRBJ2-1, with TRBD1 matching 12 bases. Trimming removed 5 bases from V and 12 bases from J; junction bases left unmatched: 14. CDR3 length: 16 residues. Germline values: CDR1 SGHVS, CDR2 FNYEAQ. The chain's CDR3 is CASSQSPGTGGLGQFF. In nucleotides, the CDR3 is TGTGCCAGCAGCCAATCACCGGGGACAGGGGGCTTGGGGCAGTTCTTC.

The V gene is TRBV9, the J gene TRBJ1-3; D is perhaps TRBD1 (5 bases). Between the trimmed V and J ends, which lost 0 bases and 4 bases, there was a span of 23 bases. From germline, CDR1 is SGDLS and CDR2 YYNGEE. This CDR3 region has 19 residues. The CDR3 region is CASSVDPGVYLGGGNTIYF. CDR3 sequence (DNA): TGTGCCAGCAGCGTAGACCCAGGCGTCTACCTGGGGGGGGGAAACACCATATATTTT.

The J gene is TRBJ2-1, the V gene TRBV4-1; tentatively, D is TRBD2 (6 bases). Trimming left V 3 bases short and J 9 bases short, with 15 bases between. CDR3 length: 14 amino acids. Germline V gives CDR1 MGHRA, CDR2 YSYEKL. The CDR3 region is CASSHPGTGSEQFF. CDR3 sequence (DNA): TGCGCCAGCAGCCATCCTGGGACTGGCAGTGAGCAGTTCTTC.

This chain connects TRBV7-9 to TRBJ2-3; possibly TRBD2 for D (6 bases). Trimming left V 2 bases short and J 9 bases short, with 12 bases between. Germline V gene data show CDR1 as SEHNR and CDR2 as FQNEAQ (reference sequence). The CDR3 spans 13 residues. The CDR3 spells CASSLPGRSTQYF. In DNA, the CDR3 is TGTGCCAGCAGCTTACCCGGGAGATCAACGCAGTATTTT.

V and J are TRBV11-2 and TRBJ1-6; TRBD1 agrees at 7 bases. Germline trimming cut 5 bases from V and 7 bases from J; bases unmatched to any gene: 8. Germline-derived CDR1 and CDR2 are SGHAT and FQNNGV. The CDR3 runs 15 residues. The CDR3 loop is CASSPDRARNSPLHF. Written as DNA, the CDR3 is TGTGCCAGCAGCCCCGACAGGGCTCGGAATTCACCCCTCCACTTT.

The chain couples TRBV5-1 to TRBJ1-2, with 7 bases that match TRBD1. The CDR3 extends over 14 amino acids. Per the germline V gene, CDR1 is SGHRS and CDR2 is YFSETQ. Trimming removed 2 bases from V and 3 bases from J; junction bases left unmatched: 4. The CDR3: CASSFQGEDYGYTF. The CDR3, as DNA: TGCGCCAGCAGCTTTCAGGGGGAAGACTATGGCTACACCTTC. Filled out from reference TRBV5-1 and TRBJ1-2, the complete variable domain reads KAGVTQTPRYLIKTRGQQVTLSCSPISGHRSVSWYQQTPGQGLQFLFEYFSETQRNKGNFPGRFSGRQFSNSRSEMNVSTLELGDSALYLCASSFQGEDYGYTFGSGTRLTVV.

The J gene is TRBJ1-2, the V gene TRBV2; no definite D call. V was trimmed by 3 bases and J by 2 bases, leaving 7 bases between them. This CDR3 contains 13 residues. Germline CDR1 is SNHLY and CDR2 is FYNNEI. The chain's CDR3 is CASSDGRNYGYTF. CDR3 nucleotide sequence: TGTGCCAGCAGTGACGGGAGGAACTATGGCTACACCTTC.

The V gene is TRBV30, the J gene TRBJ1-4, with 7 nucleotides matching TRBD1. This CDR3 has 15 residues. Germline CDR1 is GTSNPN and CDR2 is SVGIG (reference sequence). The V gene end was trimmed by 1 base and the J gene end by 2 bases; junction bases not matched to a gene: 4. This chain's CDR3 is CAWSDTGATNEKLFF. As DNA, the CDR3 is TGTGCCTGGAGTGATACAGGGGCTACTAATGAAAAACTGTTTTTT. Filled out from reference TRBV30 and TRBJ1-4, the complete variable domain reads SQTIHQWPATLVQPVGSPLSLECTVEGTSNPNLYWYRQAAGRGLQLLFYSVGIGQISSEVPQNLSASRPQDRQFILSSKKLLLSDSGFYLCAWSDTGATNEKLFFGSGTQLSVL.

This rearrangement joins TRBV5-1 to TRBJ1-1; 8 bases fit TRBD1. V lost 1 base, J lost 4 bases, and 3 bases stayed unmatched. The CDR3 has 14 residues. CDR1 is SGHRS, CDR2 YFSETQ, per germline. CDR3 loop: CASSLQGAPTEAFF. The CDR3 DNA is TGCGCCAGCAGCTTGCAGGGGGCGCCCACTGAAGCTTTCTTT.

CDR3: CASSPTGGGSPLHF. The CDR3 DNA sequence: TGTGCCAGCAGTCCAACAGGGGGGGGTTCACCCCTCCACTTT. This rearrangement joins TRBV28 to TRBJ1-6, with 8 bases fitting TRBD1. The CDR3 extends over 14 amino acids. V was pared by 5 bases and J by 9 bases, with 6 bases of the junction left unmatched. CDR1 MDHEN and CDR2 SYDVKM come from the germline V gene.

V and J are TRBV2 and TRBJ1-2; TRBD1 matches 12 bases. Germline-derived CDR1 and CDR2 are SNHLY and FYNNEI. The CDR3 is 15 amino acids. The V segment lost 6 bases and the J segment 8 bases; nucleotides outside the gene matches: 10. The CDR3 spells CASRDPGQGAGGYTF. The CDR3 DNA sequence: TGTGCCAGCAGAGATCCGGGACAGGGGGCCGGAGGCTACACCTTC.

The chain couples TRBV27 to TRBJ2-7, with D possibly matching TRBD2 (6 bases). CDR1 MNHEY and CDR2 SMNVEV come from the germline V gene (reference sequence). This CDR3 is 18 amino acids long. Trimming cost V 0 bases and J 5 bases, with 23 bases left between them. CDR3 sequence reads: CASSLSRAPSGRFHEQYF. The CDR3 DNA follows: TGTGCCAGCAGTTTATCCAGGGCCCCCTCAGGGAGGTTCCACGAGCAGTACTTC.

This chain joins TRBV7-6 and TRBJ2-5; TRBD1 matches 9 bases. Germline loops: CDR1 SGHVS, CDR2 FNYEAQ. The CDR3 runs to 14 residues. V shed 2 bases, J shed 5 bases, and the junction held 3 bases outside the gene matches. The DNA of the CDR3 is TGTGCCAGCAGCTTAACAGGGGGCGTGGAGACCCAGTACTTC. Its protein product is CASSLTGGVETQYF.

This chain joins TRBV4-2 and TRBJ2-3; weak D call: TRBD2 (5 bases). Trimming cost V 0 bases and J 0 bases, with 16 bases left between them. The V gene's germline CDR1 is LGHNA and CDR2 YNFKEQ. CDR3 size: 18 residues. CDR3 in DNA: TGTGCCAGCAGCCAAGACGCCTCCCGGACTCTTAGCACAGATACGCAGTATTTT. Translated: CASSQDASRTLSTDTQYF.

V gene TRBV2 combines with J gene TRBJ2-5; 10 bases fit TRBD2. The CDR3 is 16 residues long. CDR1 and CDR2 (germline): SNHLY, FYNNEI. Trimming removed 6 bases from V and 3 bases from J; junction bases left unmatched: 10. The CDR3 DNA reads TGTGCCAGCAGCCGGACTAGCGGATCGCCAAAAGAGACCCAGTACTTC. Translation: CASSRTSGSPKETQYF.

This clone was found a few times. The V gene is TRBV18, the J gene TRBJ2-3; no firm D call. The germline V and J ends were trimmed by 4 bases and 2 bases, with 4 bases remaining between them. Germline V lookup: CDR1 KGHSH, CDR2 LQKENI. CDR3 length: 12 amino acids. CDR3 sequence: CASSLVTDTQYF. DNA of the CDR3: TGTGCCAGCTCACTCGTCACAGATACGCAGTATTTT.

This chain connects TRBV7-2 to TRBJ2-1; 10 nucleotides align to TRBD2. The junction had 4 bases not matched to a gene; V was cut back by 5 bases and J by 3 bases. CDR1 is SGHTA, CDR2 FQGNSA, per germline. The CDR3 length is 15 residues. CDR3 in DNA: TGTGCCAGCAGCCCAGGGACTAGCGACTACAATGAGCAGTTCTTC. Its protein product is CASSPGTSDYNEQFF.

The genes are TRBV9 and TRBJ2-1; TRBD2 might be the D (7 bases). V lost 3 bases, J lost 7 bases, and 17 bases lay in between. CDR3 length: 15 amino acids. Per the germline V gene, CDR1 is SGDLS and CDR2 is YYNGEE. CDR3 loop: CASSARGAVRNEQFF. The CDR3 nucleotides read TGTGCCAGCAGCGCCCGGGGGGCCGTTAGGAATGAGCAGTTCTTC.